Presented here are 21 T cell receptor beta chains from one specimen sequenced in a study of shared clonotypes between healthy human individuals. TCRdb's copy holds only in-frame clones and misses some; the assay was immunoSEQ multiplex PCR. Among 2 million to 2.5 million clones listed, more than 90% were seen once. The sequenced sample was naive CD4+ T cells sorted from blood. Subset described: CD45RA+ positively selected. The receptor source for this set is a man aged 18 to 30 in good health.

V gene TRBV30 combines with J gene TRBJ1-3; no clear D gene. Trimming stripped 0 bases from V and 0 bases from J, with 6 bases between. Germline lookup yields CDR1 GTSNPN and CDR2 SVGIG (reference sequence). The CDR3 is made up of 14 amino acids. In DNA form, the CDR3 reads TGTGCCTGGAGTGTAAACTACTCTGGAAACACCATATATTTT. Its translation: CAWSVNYSGNTIYF.

The gene calls are TRBV19 and TRBJ1-2; D unresolved. The CDR3 extends over 13 amino acids. V lost 6 bases to trimming and J lost 6 bases, with 14 bases between them. Germline CDR1 and CDR2: LNHDA and SQIVND (reference sequence). CDR3 coding DNA: TGTGCCAGTAGCGAAAAGGGTGCCCATGGCTACACCTTC. Translation gives CASSEKGAHGYTF.

This chain joins TRBV7-2 and TRBJ2-5, with a weak D call TRBD1 (5 bases). The V end was cut by 4 bases, the J end by 2 bases, with 17 bases between. CDR1 and CDR2 (germline): SGHTA, FQGNSA. This CDR3 has 16 amino acids. CDR3 protein: CASSSNAYRQQETQYF. As DNA, the CDR3 is TGTGCCAGCAGCTCAAATGCCTATAGACAGCAAGAGACCCAGTACTTC.

The rearrangement joins TRBV7-9 to TRBJ2-1; weak D call: TRBD1 (6 bases). V was clipped by 2 bases and J by 5 bases, with 13 bases between them. CDR3 length equals 15 residues. The germline gives CDR1 SEHNR, CDR2 FQNEAQ (reference sequence). The CDR3 DNA sequence: TGTGCCAGCAGCTTACCCCAGGGGTTGAACAATGAGCAGTTCTTC. This encodes CASSLPQGLNNEQFF.

V and J are TRBV30 and TRBJ2-1, with 8 bases lining up with TRBD1. Germline CDR1 is GTSNPN and CDR2 is SVGIG (reference sequence). The CDR3 spans 14 residues. The V and J ends lost 3 bases and 9 bases, in that order; junction bases with no gene match: 10. CDR3 sequence: CAWRGTGEGSEQFF. CDR3 coding DNA: TGTGCCTGGAGGGGGACAGGAGAAGGAAGTGAGCAGTTCTTC.

J is TRBJ2-5 and V is TRBV11-2; TRBD2 agrees at 9 bases. Germline-derived CDR1 and CDR2 are SGHAT and FQNNGV. There are 16 residues in the CDR3. The junction had 4 bases not matched to a gene; V was cut back by 1 base and J by 1 base. The CDR3 DNA is TGTGCCAGCAGCTTAGGTCCTAGCGGGGTCCAAGAGACCCAGTACTTC. Translated: CASSLGPSGVQETQYF. The full variable domain, its missing parts supplied by reference TRBV11-2 and TRBJ2-5, is EAGVAQSPRYKIIEKRQSVAFWCNPISGHATLYWYQQILGQGPKLLIQFQNNGVVDDSQLPKDRFSAERLKGVDSTLKIQPAKLEDSAVYLCASSLGPSGVQETQYFGPGTRLLVL.

The rearrangement joins TRBV30 to TRBJ1-1; a weak D match, TRBD1 (5 bases). This CDR3 comprises 13 residues. Germline CDR1 GTSNPN, CDR2 SVGIG (reference sequence). V was cut by 3 bases and J by 5 bases, with 13 bases left in between. CDR3 residues: CAWRGSGRTEAFF. The DNA for the CDR3 is TGTGCCTGGAGAGGGTCAGGGAGAACTGAAGCTTTCTTT.

The chain carries TRBV6-5 and TRBJ2-7, with D perhaps matching TRBD1 (6 bases). This CDR3 has 14 residues. V was clipped by 5 bases and J by 0 bases, with 11 bases between them. Germline assignment: CDR1 MNHEY and CDR2 SVGAGI. CDR3 bases: TGTGCCAGCAGTACACGGACAGCCTCCTACGAGCAGTACTTC. Translated: CASSTRTASYEQYF.

J is TRBJ1-5 and V is TRBV19; D call uncertain. CDR1 is LNHDA and CDR2 is SQIVND in the germline V gene (reference sequence). The ends were cut back, 3 bases at V and 1 base at J, with 10 bases in the middle. The CDR3 length is 15 residues. CDR3 nucleotide sequence: TGTGCCAGTAGTATGGGGAGGTCGAGCAATCAGCCCCAGCATTTT. Its protein is CASSMGRSSNQPQHF. The variable domain in full, completed from reference TRBV19 and TRBJ1-5, reads DGGITQSPKYLFRKEGQNVTLSCEQNLNHDAMYWYRQDPGQGLRLIYYSQIVNDFQKGDIAEGYSVSREKKESFPLTVTSAQKNPTAFYLCASSMGRSSNQPQHFGDGTRLSIL.

The chain links TRBV30 to TRBJ2-1; possible D gene TRBD2, 6 bases. V lost 2 bases and J lost 0, with 8 bases in between. The CDR3 runs 14 residues. Germline V gene sequence: CDR1 GTSNPN, CDR2 SVGIG (reference sequence). The CDR3 region has the DNA TGTGCCTGGAGTTTCGGGAGCTCCTACAATGAGCAGTTCTTC. It encodes CAWSFGSSYNEQFF.

About this clone: Other DNA sequences within the sample encode an identical CDR3. The rearrangement links TRBV7-2 to TRBJ1-1; tentatively, D is TRBD1 (5 bases). CDR3 length: 15 residues. Germline assignment: CDR1 SGHTA and CDR2 FQGNSA. Trimming stripped 0 bases from V and 0 bases from J, with 8 bases between. The CDR3 nucleotides are TGTGCCAGCAGCTTAGCGGGACCGATGAACACTGAAGCTTTCTTT. Translation: CASSLAGPMNTEAFF.

The chain couples TRBV12-5 to TRBJ2-1; D is perhaps TRBD2 (6 bases). Germline V lookup: CDR1 LGHNT, CDR2 FRNRAP. The CDR3 is 15 residues long. The V end lost 5 bases, the J end lost 0 bases, and 11 bases lay between the germline ends. The CDR3 DNA reads TGTGCTAGTGGTGTGGGACTGAGCTCCTACAATGAGCAGTTCTTC. It specifies CASGVGLSSYNEQFF.

Note on this clone: This specimen includes other DNA sequences encoding the same CDR3. CDR3: CASSLTGQSYEQYF. In DNA, the CDR3 is TGCGCCAGCAGCCTAACCGGACAGAGCTACGAGCAGTACTTC. The rearrangement joins TRBV5-1 to TRBJ2-7; tentative D call: TRBD1 (6 bases). The CDR3 is 14 residues long. Germline V CDR1 and CDR2: SGHRS, YFSETQ. Trimming took off 4 bases at V and 3 bases at J, with 14 bases between the two ends.

This clone was seen just once. The chain couples TRBV18 to TRBJ2-3; maybe TRBD2 (5 bases). Germline-derived CDR1 and CDR2 are KGHSH and LQKENI. This CDR3 has 17 amino acids. V lost 0 bases to trimming and J lost 0 bases, with 13 bases between them. This CDR3 reads CASSPPSSRTSTDTQYF. The CDR3 DNA reads TGTGCCAGCTCACCACCCTCTTCAAGGACTAGCACAGATACGCAGTATTTT.

This clone was recorded once. V and J are TRBV7-2 and TRBJ2-7; a possible D gene is TRBD1 (6 bases). Per the germline V gene, CDR1 is SGHTA and CDR2 is FQGNSA. V gave up 1 base and J gave up 3 bases, with 13 bases separating them. CDR3 length equals 15 residues. CDR3 sequence: CASSLGQGIIYEQYF. Here the CDR3 DNA reads TGTGCCAGCAGCTTAGGGCAGGGGATCATCTACGAGCAGTACTTC.

This clone was counted once. In DNA form, the CDR3 reads TGTGCCAGCAGCTACTCTAGCGGGGTAACCGGGGAGCTGTTTTTT. Amino acid sequence: CASSYSSGVTGELFF. J is TRBJ2-2 and V is TRBV5-6, with TRBD2 matching over 9 bases. The CDR3 extends over 15 amino acids. Germline trimming cut 3 bases from V and 5 bases from J; bases unmatched to any gene: 5. CDR1 SGHDT and CDR2 YYEEEE come from the germline V gene.

The rearrangement joins TRBV30 to TRBJ1-2; D possibly corresponds to TRBD1 (6 bases). The CDR3 contains 14 residues. V was cut by 4 bases and J by 2 bases, with 14 bases left in between. The germline gives CDR1 GTSNPN, CDR2 SVGIG (reference sequence). The CDR3 reads CAWIGWGRNYGYTF. The CDR3 coding sequence is TGTGCCTGGATTGGGTGGGGGCGCAACTATGGCTACACCTTC. The full variable domain, completed using reference TRBV30 and TRBJ1-2, is SQTIHQWPATLVQPVGSPLSLECTVEGTSNPNLYWYRQAAGRGLQLLFYSVGIGQISSEVPQNLSASRPQDRQFILSSKKLLLSDSGFYLCAWIGWGRNYGYTFGSGTRLTVV.

The chain is built from TRBV5-1 and TRBJ1-2; TRBD1 aligns across 8 bases. With 4 bases clipped from V and 3 bases from J, the junction kept 5 bases outside the gene matches. Germline V lookup: CDR1 SGHRS, CDR2 YFSETQ. The CDR3 runs to 14 residues. In nucleotides, the CDR3 is TGCGCCAGCAGCCCGCTGACAGGGGACTATGGCTACACCTTC. This codes for CASSPLTGDYGYTF.

To note about this clone: The same CDR3 can be traced to other DNA sequences in this sample. CDR3 sequence (DNA): TGTGCCAGCAGCGGAAGTTCTTACGAGCAGTACTTC. It yields the protein CASSGSSYEQYF. The rearrangement joins TRBV5-6 to TRBJ2-7; no firm D call. This CDR3 spans 12 amino acids. Germline assignment: CDR1 SGHDT and CDR2 YYEEEE. V gave up 4 bases and J gave up 4 bases, with 9 bases separating them.

For the CDR3, the DNA is TGTGCCAGCAGTGATTTACCGGGACAGGGTCGCAATGAGCAGTTCTTC. Amino acid sequence: CASSDLPGQGRNEQFF. V is TRBV6-1 and J is TRBJ2-1; TRBD1 matches 9 bases. The CDR3 runs to 16 residues. V gave up 3 bases and J gave up 6 bases; unmatched junction bases: 9. Germline CDR1 reads MNHNS; CDR2 reads SASEGT.

This rearrangement joins TRBV7-9 to TRBJ1-2, with D perhaps matching TRBD1 (6 bases). V was cut by 3 bases and J by 6 bases, with 14 bases left in between. The CDR3 has 14 amino acids. The germline V gene has CDR1 SEHNR and CDR2 FQNEAQ (reference sequence). The CDR3 nucleotides read TGTGCCAGCAGCTTTAACATGGCAGGGGATGGCTACACCTTC. Protein: CASSFNMAGDGYTF. Variable domain in full (rest from reference TRBV7-9 and TRBJ1-2): DTGVSQNPRHKITKRGQNVTFRCDPISEHNRLYWYRQTLGQGPEFLTYFQNEAQLEKSRLLSDRFSAERPKGSFSTLEIQRTEQGDSAMYLCASSFNMAGDGYTFGSGTRLTVV.